These 31 T cell receptor beta chains originate from one sample sequenced in a study of blood T cell repertoires in COVID-19. TCRdb's copy holds only in-frame clones and misses some; the assay was immunoSEQ multiplex PCR. This table holds a few hundred thousand clones, around 90% found once. The sequenced sample was peripheral blood. Every receptor here comes from an older woman with active or convalescent COVID-19.

The J gene is TRBJ1-2, the V gene TRBV19; D is possibly TRBD1 (6 bases). Germline values: CDR1 LNHDA, CDR2 SQIVND (reference sequence). This CDR3 comprises 13 residues. V lost 8 bases to trimming and J lost 5 bases, with 15 bases between them. CDR3 sequence (DNA): TGTGCCAGTTCCCCGGGGGGCTGGTATGGCTACACCTTC. Its protein is CASSPGGWYGYTF.

The V and J genes are TRBV7-9 and TRBJ1-1, with 9 bases that match TRBD1. CDR1 is SEHNR and CDR2 is FQNEAQ in the germline V gene (reference sequence). There are 14 residues in the CDR3. The J segment lost 5 bases and the V segment lost 5 bases, leaving 6 bases of the junction unmatched. This chain's CDR3 is CASSRTGEGTEAFF. DNA for the CDR3: TGTGCCAGCAGCCGGACAGGGGAGGGAACTGAAGCTTTCTTT.

The chain links TRBV19 to TRBJ2-5, with 7 positions matching TRBD1. Germline loops: CDR1 LNHDA, CDR2 SQIVND (reference sequence). V shed 6 bases, J shed 7 bases, and the junction held 8 bases outside the gene matches. The length of the CDR3 is 13 residues. The CDR3 bases are TGTGCCAGTAGCGAACAGGGGTTGGCGACCCAGTACTTC. Translation: CASSEQGLATQYF. Based on the CDR3 plus reference TRBV19 and TRBJ2-5, the full variable domain is DGGITQSPKYLFRKEGQNVTLSCEQNLNHDAMYWYRQDPGQGLRLIYYSQIVNDFQKGDIAEGYSVSREKKESFPLTVTSAQKNPTAFYLCASSEQGLATQYFGPGTRLLVL.

This chain joins TRBV4-2 and TRBJ2-7; 8 bases match TRBD2. This CDR3 contains 15 residues. J was trimmed by 2 bases and V by 3 bases; bases with no gene match: 6. Germline V lookup: CDR1 LGHNA, CDR2 YNFKEQ. The CDR3 loop is CASSQGLVSTYEQYF. The CDR3 DNA follows: TGTGCCAGCAGCCAGGGACTAGTAAGTACCTACGAGCAGTACTTC.

The genes are TRBV5-4 and TRBJ1-2, with D maybe TRBD1 (5 bases). Germline loops: CDR1 SGHNT, CDR2 YYREEE (reference sequence). Trimming left V 4 bases short and J 5 bases short, with 27 bases between. This CDR3 is 18 amino acids long. CDR3 sequence (DNA): TGTGCCAGCAGCCACCCGAGGGCGGGGGGGTCTCATATTTATGGCTACACCTTC. Its translation is CASSHPRAGGSHIYGYTF. Variable domain in full (rest from reference TRBV5-4 and TRBJ1-2): ETGVTQSPTHLIKTRGQQVTLRCSSQSGHNTVSWYQQALGQGPQFIFQYYREEENGRGNFPPRFSGLQFPNYSSELNVNALELDDSALYLCASSHPRAGGSHIYGYTFGSGTRLTVV.

The CDR3 DNA is TGCGCCAGCAGCACGGGACAGTATAATTCACCCCTCCACTTT. Protein product: CASSTGQYNSPLHF. The rearrangement links TRBV4-1 to TRBJ1-6; 7 bases are shared with TRBD1. CDR3 size: 14 residues. V shed 5 bases and J 4 bases; nucleotides not matched to a gene: 2. Germline V lookup: CDR1 MGHRA, CDR2 YSYEKL.

The V call is TRBV27, the J call TRBJ1-4; 10 nucleotides line up with TRBD1. Germline CDR1 MNHEY, CDR2 SMNVEV (reference sequence). The CDR3 is 14 amino acids. The V segment lost 6 bases and the J segment 6 bases; nucleotides outside the gene matches: 4. CDR3 in amino acids: CASSHGTGDEKLFF. The CDR3 DNA follows: TGTGCCAGCAGCCACGGGACAGGGGATGAAAAACTGTTTTTT.

The chain links TRBV5-4 to TRBJ1-1, with D uncertain. CDR1 SGHNT and CDR2 YYREEE come from the germline V gene (reference sequence). V lost 4 bases and J lost 3, with 13 bases in between. The CDR3 consists of 14 residues. CDR3 loop: CASSPERRDTEAFF. CDR3 coding DNA: TGTGCCAGCAGCCCCGAGAGGCGGGACACTGAAGCTTTCTTT.

V and J are TRBV6-5 and TRBJ2-5; possible D gene TRBD1, 6 bases. Germline-derived CDR1 and CDR2 are MNHEY and SVGAGI. V lost 1 base, J lost 5 bases, and 14 bases lay in between. The CDR3 spans 15 residues. The CDR3 DNA reads TGTGCCAGCAGTTACTGGGGGCTCGGGGATGAGACCCAGTACTTC. Translating it yields CASSYWGLGDETQYF.

The chain is built from TRBV2 and TRBJ2-4, with 10 bases fitting TRBD1. V gave up 10 bases and J gave up 8 bases; unmatched junction bases: 8. This CDR3 comprises 13 residues. Per the germline V gene, CDR1 is SNHLY and CDR2 is FYNNEI. The CDR3 DNA reads as TGTGCCACCTCATCGGGGACAGGGGACATTCAGTACTTC. Translating it yields CATSSGTGDIQYF.

This chain connects TRBV12-1 to TRBJ1-5. TRBV12-1 is recorded as a pseudogene. This CDR3 contains 15 residues. The CDR3 bases are TGTGCCAGCAGGTTGAGGAGTCAGCGCAATCAGCCCCAGCATTTT. This gives the protein CASRLRSQRNQPQHF.

The chain joins TRBV5-1 to TRBJ1-4; 7 bases are a match to TRBD1. Germline-derived CDR1 and CDR2 are SGHRS and YFSETQ. The CDR3 covers 18 residues. V was pared by 3 bases and J by 5 bases, with 16 bases of the junction left unmatched. CDR3 amino acids: CASSSPFTTTGENEKLFF. CDR3 DNA: TGCGCCAGCAGCTCCCCATTTACAACAACAGGGGAAAATGAAAAACTGTTTTTT.

This sequence joins TRBV7-2 and TRBJ1-2; TRBD1 is a possible D gene (6 bases). The CDR3 sequence is 15 residues long. CDR1 SGHTA and CDR2 FQGNSA come from the germline V gene. V was trimmed by 5 bases and J by 4 bases, leaving 17 bases between them. CDR3 sequence (DNA): TGTGCCAGCAGCCCCCGGGAGGGGGAGGCCTATGGCTACACCTTC. Translating gives CASSPREGEAYGYTF.

This chain joins TRBV27 and TRBJ1-4; D may be TRBD1 (6 bases). The V end lost 3 bases, the J end lost 12 bases, and 14 bases lay between the germline ends. This CDR3 is 13 amino acids long. The germline gives CDR1 MNHEY, CDR2 SMNVEV (reference sequence). This CDR3 is CASSFKGVEELFF. The CDR3 nucleotides read TGTGCCAGCAGTTTCAAGGGGGTTGAGGAACTGTTTTTT.

This rearrangement joins TRBV7-2 to TRBJ1-5; no definite D call. The CDR3 consists of 14 residues. CDR1 SGHTA and CDR2 FQGNSA come from the germline V gene. Trimming pared 5 bases from V and 6 bases from J, leaving 14 bases between. The CDR3 DNA is TGTGCCAGCAGCACCGCCGGCGGTAGTCAGCCCCAGCATTTT. It translates to CASSTAGGSQPQHF.

Written as DNA, the CDR3 is TGTGCCAGCAGCCTATCGGGGGGCGTTAGCTCCTACGAGCAGTACTTC. Translating it yields CASSLSGGVSSYEQYF. The V call is TRBV3-1 (or the pseudogene TRBV3-2), the J call TRBJ2-7; TRBD2 might be the D (7 bases). The CDR3 has 16 amino acids. In germline, CDR1 is LGHDT, CDR2 YNNKEL (reference sequence). V lost 4 bases and J lost 0, with 16 bases in between.

This clone came up a few times. The chain is built from TRBV7-2 and TRBJ1-1, with D maybe TRBD1 (5 bases). Per germline, CDR1 SGHTA and CDR2 FQGNSA. V lost 5 bases, J lost 6 bases, and 16 bases lay in between. CDR3 length: 14 amino acids. The CDR3 sequence: CASSGDQGFAEAFF. The DNA for the CDR3 is TGTGCCAGCAGCGGTGACCAGGGTTTCGCTGAAGCTTTCTTT.

The chain uses TRBV7-2 and TRBJ1-3; weak D call: TRBD1 (6 bases). The CDR3 length is 17 residues. The germline V gene has CDR1 SGHTA and CDR2 FQGNSA. V lost 4 bases to trimming and J lost 0 bases, with 16 bases between them. The CDR3 reads CASSSGQRGISGNTIYF. In nucleotides, the CDR3 is TGTGCCAGCAGCTCTGGACAGAGGGGTATCTCTGGAAACACCATATATTTT.

CDR3 bases: TGCACCAGCAGCCCAAGAACAATACAGGGTTCGGGATTTAATCAGCCCCAGCATTTT. Translated, it gives CTSSPRTIQGSGFNQPQHF. The rearrangement joins TRBV1 to TRBJ1-5; the table names TRBD1, a call not compared with the DNA. TRBV1 is labeled a pseudogene. The CDR3 spans 19 residues.

The chain couples TRBV6-5 to TRBJ2-7, with D tentatively TRBD1 (6 bases). The germline V gene encodes CDR1 MNHEY and CDR2 SVGAGI. V was trimmed by 5 bases and J by 1 base, leaving 9 bases between them. CDR3 length equals 13 residues. The CDR3 loop is CASSIDRSYEQYF. In nucleotides, the CDR3 is TGTGCCAGCAGTATTGACAGGTCCTACGAGCAGTACTTC.

The chain has TRBV5-6 and TRBJ1-1; 7 bases fit TRBD1. In germline, CDR1 is SGHDT, CDR2 YYEEEE. V was clipped by 0 bases and J by 7 bases; unmatched bases: 9. This CDR3 is built from 15 residues. The CDR3 nucleotides read TGTGCCAGCAGCTTGGGGACAGGAATTCCCAATGAAGCTTTCTTT. Its protein product is CASSLGTGIPNEAFF.

The chain is built from TRBV12-3 or TRBV12-4 and TRBJ1-5, with D possibly matching TRBD1 (5 bases). V was cut by 4 bases and J by 10 bases, with 14 bases left in between. The CDR3 consists of 13 residues. The CDR3: CASSYGHDGPQHF. CDR3 coding DNA: TGTGCCAGCAGTTACGGACACGACGGTCCCCAGCATTTT.

The gene calls are TRBV20-1 and TRBJ1-4; unclear D gene. This CDR3 comprises 11 residues. Trimming pared 7 bases from V and 6 bases from J, leaving 9 bases between. The germline gives CDR1 DFQATT, CDR2 SNEGSKA (reference sequence). The DNA for the CDR3 is TGCAGTGGTGTGCAGGATGAAAAACTGTTTTTT. Translation: CSGVQDEKLFF.

J is TRBJ2-3 and V is TRBV15; TRBD1 aligns across 8 bases. V lost 2 bases to trimming and J lost 5 bases; unmatched junction nucleotides: 6. CDR3 length: 15 amino acids. CDR1 is LNHNV, CDR2 YYDKDF, per germline (reference sequence). CDR3 DNA: TGTGCCACCAGCAGAACCGGGACAGGTTTAGATACGCAGTATTTT. Translated: CATSRTGTGLDTQYF.

The CDR3 DNA reads as TGTGCCAGCAGCCTGGGCCCTTTAGAGGGCTACACCTTC. Its protein product is CASSLGPLEGYTF. The chain couples TRBV14 to TRBJ1-2; D not certain. The germline gives CDR1 SGHDN, CDR2 FVKESK. With 4 bases removed from V and 8 bases from J, the gap between germline ends came to 14 bases. The CDR3 sequence is 13 residues long.

V usage is TRBV4-3 and J usage is TRBJ1-2; weak D call: TRBD1 (6 bases). Germline V gene sequence: CDR1 LGHNA, CDR2 YSLEER. This CDR3 has 13 amino acids. Trimming shortened V by 4 bases and J by 6 bases, and 12 bases separated the two germline ends. The CDR3 region is CASSPEWGHGYTF. In DNA form, the CDR3 reads TGCGCCAGCAGCCCCGAATGGGGGCATGGCTACACCTTC.

The V call is TRBV19, the J call TRBJ2-5; 13 bases are a match to TRBD2. CDR1 is LNHDA and CDR2 is SQIVND in the germline V gene (reference sequence). This CDR3 comprises 15 residues. Germline trimming cut 4 bases from V and 2 bases from J; bases unmatched to any gene: 1. In DNA, the CDR3 is TGTGCCAGTAGTAGGGGACTAGCGGGACAAGAGACCCAGTACTTC. Residues: CASSRGLAGQETQYF.

The V and J genes are TRBV5-1 and TRBJ1-4; 7 nucleotides match TRBD1. CDR3 size: 14 residues. The V gene end was trimmed by 4 bases and the J gene end by 4 bases; junction bases not matched to a gene: 4. Germline V gene data show CDR1 as SGHRS and CDR2 as YFSETQ. CDR3 nucleotides: TGCGCCAGCAGCACAGGACAGGATAATGAAAAACTGTTTTTT. It translates to CASSTGQDNEKLFF.

The gene calls are TRBV6-6 and TRBJ1-2; 7 nucleotides align to TRBD1. Germline CDR1 MNHNY, CDR2 SVGAGI (reference sequence). The V segment lost 0 bases and the J segment 6 bases; nucleotides outside the gene matches: 7. This CDR3 region has 15 residues. CDR3 DNA sequence: TGTGCCAGCAGTTACTCCCAGGGGGTCTCTCATGGCTACACCTTC. Translation gives CASSYSQGVSHGYTF.

This clone was detected only a few times. The CDR3 DNA sequence: TGTGCCAGCAGTTACCTACTAGCGGGGGGGCCTGGTGAGCAGTTCTTC. It codes for CASSYLLAGGPGEQFF. This chain links TRBV6-5 with TRBJ2-1; 13 nucleotides line up with TRBD2. The CDR3 is 16 amino acids. Trimming at V came to 2 bases and at J to 9 bases, leaving 7 bases not matched to a gene. Germline CDR1 MNHEY, CDR2 SVGAGI.

This clone has more than one count but fewer than ten. This chain uses TRBV19 with TRBJ1-5, with 11 bases identical to TRBD1. The V gene end was trimmed by 6 bases and the J gene end by 1 base; junction bases not matched to a gene: 8. This CDR3 contains 17 residues. CDR1 is LNHDA, CDR2 SQIVND, per germline (reference sequence). The CDR3 loop reads CASRWTGGEGSNQPQHF. As DNA, the CDR3 is TGTGCCAGTAGGTGGACAGGGGGCGAAGGAAGCAATCAGCCCCAGCATTTT. The variable domain in full, completed from reference TRBV19 and TRBJ1-5, reads DGGITQSPKYLFRKEGQNVTLSCEQNLNHDAMYWYRQDPGQGLRLIYYSQIVNDFQKGDIAEGYSVSREKKESFPLTVTSAQKNPTAFYLCASRWTGGEGSNQPQHFGDGTRLSIL.